Sequencing of this T cell receptor beta chain was carried out in a study of T cells in tuberculosis. For the study at large: A South African cohort included IGRA-negative adolescents, latently infected IGRA-positive adolescents and adults with active tuberculosis.

TCRdb's table, derived via immunoSEQ multiplex PCR, lists solely in-frame clones and lacks some. This repertoire shows about 41,000 clones, 95% found once; its top ten account for 3% to 4%. General observations from the study: A GMM-specific repertoire classifier reached around 85% accuracy, AUROC under 0.95. Active tuberculosis patients had shorter CDR3-alpha; the beta difference was nonsignificant. Active tuberculosis alpha repertoires lay closer to GMM-specific TCRs than controls'.

Regarding this clone: The antigen is unknown.

The junction had 8 bases not matched to a gene; V was cut back by 6 bases and J by 5 bases. Germline values: CDR1 SNHLY, CDR2 FYNNEI. The CDR3 is 15 residues long. The specimen sequenced was PBMCs. The TCR comes from a donor aged 5-35 years with latent tuberculosis or without tuberculosis infection. This chain joins TRBV2 and TRBJ1-5; 9 bases match TRBD1. The CDR3 here is CASREGQGTYQPQHF. In nucleotides, the CDR3 is TGTGCCAGCAGGGAGGGACAGGGAACTTATCAGCCCCAGCATTTT. The full variable domain, rest sourced from reference TRBV2 and TRBJ1-5, is EPEVTQTPSHQVTQMGQEVILRCVPISNHLYFYWYRQILGQKVEFLVSFYNNEISEKSEIFDDQFSVERPDGSNFTLKIRSTKLEDSAMYFCASREGQGTYQPQHFGDGTRLSIL.